Shown below are 31 T cell receptor beta chains from a single sample sequenced in a study of vaccination effects on CD4 cells after COVID-19. These receptors have no known antigen. Antigen-specific CD4+ T cells were expanded (with viral peptide pools) by the ViraFEST assay ahead of sequencing. When about ten days of culture had elapsed, CD4+ T cells were isolated. Infection with SARS-CoV-2 occurred in the person between March and December 2020, and PCR confirmed it. Generated by immunoSEQ multiplex PCR, the TCRdb table keeps only in-frame clones and is missing some. In the table there are around 25,000 clones, approximately 80% of which are singletons. This sample comprised CD4+ T cells from PBMCs cultured with HCoV-NL63 spike peptides, obtained before COVID-19 vaccination. The origin of the receptors is a human donor who had a prior SARS-CoV-2 infection.

This chain connects TRBV3-1 (or the pseudogene TRBV3-2) to TRBJ2-1; D possibly corresponds to TRBD2 (7 bases). The CDR3 runs to 12 residues. V was clipped by 3 bases and J by 9 bases, with 9 bases between them. The germline V gene has CDR1 LGHDT and CDR2 YNNKEL (reference sequence). CDR3 loop: CASSQGGAEQFF. Here the CDR3 DNA reads TGTGCCAGCAGCCAGGGGGGGGCTGAGCAGTTCTTC.

This rearrangement joins TRBV29-1 to TRBJ2-7; 11 bases are a match to TRBD2. CDR3 size: 15 residues. V lost 6 bases and J lost 0; bases outside the gene matches: 7. The germline CDR1 and CDR2 sequences are SQVTM and ANQGSEA. Here the CDR3 DNA reads TGCAGCGTCAAACGACTAGCGGGGAACTCCTACGAGCAGTACTTC. Translation: CSVKRLAGNSYEQYF.

The rearrangement links TRBV25-1 to TRBJ2-5; 7 bases are a match to TRBD2. CDR3 length equals 17 residues. Germline CDR1 reads MGHDK; CDR2 reads SYGVNS. The V segment lost 3 bases and the J segment 4 bases; nucleotides outside the gene matches: 14. In DNA form, the CDR3 reads TGTGCCAGCAGTGACCCAGCGGGAAGGCCTGGGGGAGAGACCCAGTACTTC. Translating gives CASSDPAGRPGGETQYF. The entire variable domain, with the rest obtained from reference TRBV25-1 and TRBJ2-5, is as follows: EADIYQTPRYLVIGTGKKITLECSQTMGHDKMYWYQQDPGMELHLIHYSYGVNSTEKGDLSSESTVSRIRTEHFPLTLESARPSHTSQYLCASSDPAGRPGGETQYFGPGTRLLVL.

This chain joins TRBV3-1 (or the pseudogene TRBV3-2) and TRBJ1-5; D is undetermined. The germline V gene encodes CDR1 LGHDT and CDR2 YNNKEL (reference sequence). V gave up 3 bases and J gave up 1 base, with 7 bases separating them. This CDR3 contains 14 residues. CDR3 DNA sequence: TGTGCCAGCAGCCATTTTGGAAGCAATCAGCCCCAGCATTTT. It yields the protein CASSHFGSNQPQHF.

The rearrangement joins TRBV19 to TRBJ2-2; 9 bases are a match to TRBD1. Germline CDR1 is LNHDA and CDR2 is SQIVND (reference sequence). CDR3 size: 15 residues. The V and J ends lost 4 bases and 6 bases, in that order; junction bases with no gene match: 6. CDR3 residues: CASSKLTGGAGELFF. CDR3 DNA: TGTGCCAGTAGTAAATTGACAGGGGGTGCCGGGGAGCTGTTTTTT.

The DNA for the CDR3 is TGTGCCAGCAGCTATCGACAGGCCACAGATACGCAGTATTTT. Residues: CASSYRQATDTQYF. The chain uses TRBV7-2 and TRBJ2-3; TRBD1 is a possible D gene (6 bases). Trimming removed 4 bases at V and 2 bases at J, with 10 bases between. The germline gives CDR1 SGHTA, CDR2 FQGNSA. The CDR3 has 14 residues.

This chain joins TRBV2 and TRBJ1-1, with 7 bases fitting TRBD1. Germline loops: CDR1 SNHLY, CDR2 FYNNEI. Trimming removed 2 bases from V and 1 base from J; junction bases left unmatched: 4. CDR3 length equals 15 residues. CDR3 coding DNA: TGTGCCAGCAGTGAATTGCCAGGGGGGAACACTGAAGCTTTCTTT. Translating gives CASSELPGGNTEAFF.

This clone was detected only a few times. The chain couples TRBV7-9 to TRBJ1-3; the D gene is possibly TRBD1 (6 bases). CDR3 length: 16 residues. CDR1 and CDR2 (germline): SEHNR, FQNEAQ (reference sequence). The V gene lost 5 bases and the J gene lost 2 bases, with 16 bases spanning the gap. DNA of the CDR3: TGTGCCAGCAGCGCCGCCGGGACATACGCTGGAAACACCATATATTTT. It translates to CASSAAGTYAGNTIYF.

The J gene is TRBJ2-3, the V gene TRBV5-1, with TRBD2 identical over 11 bases. The V gene's germline CDR1 is SGHRS and CDR2 YFSETQ. Trimming removed 6 bases from V and 3 bases from J; junction bases left unmatched: 6. The CDR3 covers 15 residues. CDR3 amino acids: CASKGTSGLTDTQYF. The CDR3 DNA follows: TGCGCCAGCAAAGGGACTAGCGGTCTAACAGATACGCAGTATTTT.

V gene TRBV7-8 combines with J gene TRBJ2-1; D possibly corresponds to TRBD2 (6 bases). Between the trimmed V and J ends, which lost 1 base and 3 bases, there was a span of 16 bases. This CDR3 contains 17 residues. Germline CDR1 SGHVS, CDR2 FQNEAQ. The CDR3 DNA follows: TGTGCCAGCAGCTTAGGGGTTGGTAGCGGAAGCTACAATGAGCAGTTCTTC. Amino acids: CASSLGVGSGSYNEQFF.

J is TRBJ2-1 and V is TRBV6-5, with TRBD1 as a possible D gene (5 bases). The CDR3 spans 14 residues. With 8 bases removed from V and 15 bases from J, the gap between germline ends came to 26 bases. The germline V gene has CDR1 MNHEY and CDR2 SVGAGI. The CDR3 loop is CASEPNWGLGWGFF. In DNA, the CDR3 is TGTGCCAGCGAGCCGAATTGGGGCCTCGGGTGGGGGTTCTTC.

This clone has just one count. V usage is TRBV6-2 or TRBV6-3 and J usage is TRBJ2-7; D is unresolved. Trimming removed 0 bases from V and 3 bases from J, with 12 bases in between. CDR3 size: 15 residues. Germline V gene sequence: CDR1 MNHEY, CDR2 SVGEGT. The CDR3 spells CASSYSGVMIYEQYF. As DNA, the CDR3 is TGTGCCAGCAGTTACTCAGGCGTAATGATCTACGAGCAGTACTTC.

This sequence joins TRBV7-3 and TRBJ2-1; D gene uncertain. The CDR3 contains 14 residues. From germline, CDR1 is SGHTA and CDR2 FQGTGA. With 5 bases removed from V and 7 bases from J, the gap between germline ends came to 15 bases. Written as DNA, the CDR3 is TGTGCCAGCAGCATCAGTACGGGCGGTAATGAGCAGTTCTTC. Translating it yields CASSISTGGNEQFF.

The chain links TRBV25-1 to TRBJ2-7, with 7 bases fitting TRBD2. V lost 5 bases to trimming and J lost 5 bases; unmatched junction nucleotides: 15. Germline V lookup: CDR1 MGHDK, CDR2 SYGVNS. The CDR3 extends over 16 amino acids. CDR3 amino acids: CASSPGRGSRENEQYF. The CDR3 DNA reads TGTGCCAGCAGTCCGGGCCGCGGTTCGCGGGAGAACGAGCAGTACTTC.

V and J are TRBV9 and TRBJ2-7; 12 bases line up with TRBD2. Germline CDR1 is SGDLS and CDR2 is YYNGEE. The CDR3 is made up of 18 amino acids. Trimming took 2 bases from V and 5 from J; bases not matched to a gene: 14. CDR3 in amino acids: CASSVGLAGQGRRDEQYF. CDR3 sequence (DNA): TGTGCCAGCAGCGTGGGACTAGCGGGTCAGGGCCGAAGGGACGAGCAGTACTTC.

The V gene is TRBV19, the J gene TRBJ2-3; no reliable D call. The CDR3 sequence is 15 residues long. CDR1 LNHDA and CDR2 SQIVND come from the germline V gene (reference sequence). Trimming removed 3 bases from V and 1 base from J, with 11 bases in between. CDR3 sequence: CASSMRTIRTDTQYF. CDR3 nucleotides: TGTGCCAGTAGTATGAGGACGATTCGCACAGATACGCAGTATTTT.

The J gene is TRBJ2-1, the V gene TRBV9; D is unclear. The V and J ends lost 0 bases and 6 bases respectively, with 10 bases between them. The CDR3 runs 14 residues. CDR1 and CDR2 (germline): SGDLS, YYNGEE. The CDR3 sequence: CASSVEIAANEQFF. CDR3 bases: TGTGCCAGCAGCGTAGAAATAGCCGCCAATGAGCAGTTCTTC.

This clone was seen more than once but under ten times. The chain uses TRBV11-2 and TRBJ2-7; possible D gene TRBD2, 5 bases. The CDR3 is 14 residues long. Trimming stripped 5 bases from V and 1 base from J, with 12 bases between. Germline V lookup: CDR1 SGHAT, CDR2 FQNNGV. Written as DNA, the CDR3 is TGTGCCAGCAGCGGAGGTGTGAGGTCCTACGAGCAGTACTTC. Encoded protein: CASSGGVRSYEQYF.

The DNA for the CDR3 is TGCGCCAGCAGCTTGGGGAGCACGGAGACCCAGTACTTC. Its translation: CASSLGSTETQYF. This chain uses TRBV5-1 with TRBJ2-5; D is ambiguous. V was trimmed by 0 bases and J by 5 bases, leaving 8 bases between them. The CDR3 totals 13 residues. The germline V gene encodes CDR1 SGHRS and CDR2 YFSETQ.

V and J are TRBV18 and TRBJ2-7; 8 nucleotides agree with TRBD2. The CDR3 has 14 residues. The germline gives CDR1 KGHSH, CDR2 LQKENI. Unmatched junction bases numbered 3, after V lost 5 bases and J lost 0 bases. CDR3 sequence reads: CASSLGLVSYEQYF. For the CDR3, the DNA is TGTGCCAGCTCATTGGGACTAGTCTCCTACGAGCAGTACTTC. Drawing the rest from reference TRBV18 and TRBJ2-7, the complete variable domain is NAGVMQNPRHLVRRRGQEARLRCSPMKGHSHVYWYRQLPEEGLKFMVYLQKENIIDESGMPKERFSAEFPKEGPSILRIQQVVRGDSAAYFCASSLGLVSYEQYFGPGTRLTVT.

V usage is TRBV6-5 and J usage is TRBJ2-2, with 10 bases aligning to TRBD2. Germline CDR1 and CDR2: MNHEY and SVGAGI. There are 15 residues in the CDR3. V shed 2 bases, J shed 5 bases, and the junction held 2 bases outside the gene matches. CDR3 region: CASSYGLAETGELFF. The CDR3 DNA is TGTGCCAGCAGTTACGGACTAGCGGAAACCGGGGAGCTGTTTTTT.

V gene TRBV19 combines with J gene TRBJ1-2, with 8 bases aligning to TRBD1. The CDR3 covers 13 residues. Germline V gene data show CDR1 as LNHDA and CDR2 as SQIVND (reference sequence). V shed 5 bases and J 3 bases; nucleotides not matched to a gene: 2. The CDR3 reads CASSEQGDYGYTF. CDR3 DNA sequence: TGTGCCAGTAGTGAACAGGGGGACTATGGCTACACCTTC.

V and J are TRBV2 and TRBJ2-5; D possibly corresponds to TRBD2 (6 bases). The V end lost 7 bases, the J end lost 2 bases, and 8 bases lay between the germline ends. The CDR3 extends over 12 amino acids. The germline CDR1 and CDR2 sequences are SNHLY and FYNNEI. In DNA, the CDR3 is TGTGCCAGCAATGCGGGGCAAGAGACCCAGTACTTC. It yields the protein CASNAGQETQYF.

This chain links TRBV5-1 with TRBJ2-3, with TRBD2 as a possible D gene (6 bases). V dropped 5 bases and J dropped 0 bases, with 16 bases sitting between them. Germline loops: CDR1 SGHRS, CDR2 YFSETQ. This CDR3 has 16 amino acids. The CDR3 here is CASRRGGRVSTDTQYF. The CDR3 coding sequence is TGCGCCAGCAGACGGGGAGGCCGGGTAAGCACAGATACGCAGTATTTT.

This chain links TRBV19 with TRBJ1-1; no firm D call. CDR3 length: 14 residues. Germline V gene lookup returns CDR1 LNHDA and CDR2 SQIVND (reference sequence). V lost 7 bases, J lost 4 bases, and 16 bases lay in between. The CDR3 nucleotides are TGTGCCAGTAACACACAGCTAAGACGCACTGAAGCTTTCTTT. Its translation: CASNTQLRRTEAFF.

There are a few counts of this clone. The chain couples TRBV6-2 or TRBV6-3 to TRBJ2-7; possible D gene TRBD1, 6 bases. Per germline, CDR1 MNHEY and CDR2 SVGEGT. The germline V and J ends were trimmed by 6 bases and 2 bases, with 14 bases remaining between them. The CDR3 totals 14 residues. CDR3 DNA sequence: TGTGCCAGCAGCCGTGGACAGAGCCCCTACGAGCAGTACTTC. It encodes CASSRGQSPYEQYF.

V and J are TRBV6-5 and TRBJ2-3; 8 bases agree with TRBD1. The CDR3 runs 15 residues. Unmatched junction bases numbered 8, after V lost 6 bases and J lost 3 bases. Germline values: CDR1 MNHEY, CDR2 SVGAGI. The CDR3 protein is CASRFQGARTDTQYF. DNA of the CDR3: TGTGCCAGCAGATTCCAGGGGGCTAGGACAGATACGCAGTATTTT.

The chain uses TRBV7-9 and TRBJ2-1; the D gene is possibly TRBD2 (6 bases). Germline V gene lookup returns CDR1 SEHNR and CDR2 FQNEAQ (reference sequence). Deletions cut 2 bases from V and 6 bases from J, with 8 bases between. The CDR3 has 13 residues. CDR3 DNA sequence: TGTGCCAGCAGCTTATGGGGACTCAATGAGCAGTTCTTC. Translating gives CASSLWGLNEQFF.

This clone was observed a few times. The rearrangement links TRBV10-3 to TRBJ2-3, with D perhaps matching TRBD2 (6 bases). The V end lost 9 bases, the J end lost 6 bases, and 25 bases lay between the germline ends. This CDR3 is 16 amino acids long. The germline CDR1 and CDR2 sequences are ENHRY and SYGVKD. The CDR3 DNA follows: TGTGCCATAAGCGACAACGGGGGTTGGGGAATGGATACGCAGTATTTT. It is translated as CAISDNGGWGMDTQYF.

The chain carries TRBV6-5 and TRBJ1-5; D is uncertain. Trimming took 0 bases from V and 0 from J, leaving 9 bases between them. The CDR3 runs to 16 residues. Germline-derived CDR1 and CDR2 are MNHEY and SVGAGI. CDR3 protein: CASSYSIWNSNQPQHF. The DNA of the CDR3 is TGTGCCAGCAGTTACTCGATCTGGAATAGCAATCAGCCCCAGCATTTT.

This clone has a handful of counts. The V and J genes are TRBV3-1 (or the pseudogene TRBV3-2) and TRBJ2-7; no clear D gene. CDR1 is LGHDT, CDR2 YNNKEL, per germline (reference sequence). V gave up 1 base and J gave up 5 bases, with 12 bases separating them. CDR3 length equals 14 residues. CDR3 in amino acids: CASSQVFYANEQYF. The CDR3 DNA sequence: TGTGCCAGCAGCCAAGTATTCTATGCCAACGAGCAGTACTTC.